Listed below are T cell receptor gamma chains from one sample, sequenced in a study of Vδ1+ human thymocytes. TCRdb fed the multiplex PCR reads into CATT to redo clone calling. The sample comprises roughly 24,000 gamma-chain clones, approximately 14% of which are singletons, and about 2% rests with the top ten. Sequenced sample: Vdelta1+ gamma-delta thymocytes from the thymus. Receptor source: a child under two years old who had congenital heart surgery. The CDR3 runs from the conserved cysteine through the conserved F or W. The size field is filled for only some rows; it gives once, few, many or a size class.

V	size	J	DNA	CDR3
TRGV8	few	TRGJP2	TGTGCCACCTGGGATCTTCATGGTGATTGGATCAAGACGTTT	CATWDLHGDWIKTF
TRGV9	few	TRGJP2	TGTGCCTTTAGGGGTAGTGATTGGATCAAGACGTTT	CAFRGSDWIKTF
TRGV8	few	TRGJ1/TRGJ2	TGTGCCACCTGGGACAGTTCTCATTATAAGAAACTCTTT	CATWDSSHYKKLF
TRGV2	few	TRGJP2	TGTGCCACCTGGGACGGGCCTAGAGGACCCGATTGGATCAAGACGTTT	CATWDGPRGPDWIKTF
TRGV5	few	TRGJ1/TRGJ2	TGTGCCACCTGGGACAGGCCTTGCAAGAAACTCTTT	CATWDRPCKKLF
TRGV8	.	TRGJ1/TRGJ2	TGTGCCACCTGGGACCCGAAACTCTTT	CATWDPKLF
TRGV9	medium-sized	TRGJ1/TRGJ2	TGTGCCTTGTGGGCGAATTATTATAAGAAACTCTTT	CALWANYYKKLF
TRGV9	medium-sized	TRGJP	TGTGCCTTGTGGGAGGTGCGGGAGTTGGGCAAAAAAATCAAGGTATTT	CALWEVRELGKKIKVF
TRGV5	.	TRGJP2	TGTGCCACCTGGGACGAGGGGTATAGTAGTGATTGGATCAAGACGTTT	CATWDEGYSSDWIKTF
TRGV2	.	TRGJ1/TRGJ2	TGTGCCACCTGGGACGGGCGAGGCTTAGCCTTGCCTTATTATTATAAGAAACTCTTT	CATWDGRGLALPYYYKKLF
TRGV8	few	TRGJ1/TRGJ2	TGTGCCACCTGGGATAGAAGGAAGAAACTCTTT	CATWDRRKKLF
TRGV8	few	TRGJ1/TRGJ2	TGTGCCACCTGGCCTAACCCGAATTATTATAAGAAACTCTTT	CATWPNPNYYKKLF
TRGV8	few	TRGJ1/TRGJ2	TGTGCCACCTGGGATATCTCGAATTATTATAAGAAACTCTTT	CATWDISNYYKKLF
TRGV3	.	TRGJ1/TRGJ2	TGTGCCACCTGGGACAGGCCTAACCTTTATTATAAGAAACTCTTT	CATWDRPNLYYKKLF
TRGV4	.	TRGJP2	TGTGCCACCTGGGATGGAGGGATCAAGACGTTT	CATWDGGIKTF
TRGV4	few	TRGJP1	TGTGCCACCTGGGATGGGCGACGAGGTTGGTTCAAGATATTT	CATWDGRRGWFKIF
TRGV8	.	TRGJ1/TRGJ2	TGTGCCACCTGGGACAGGCCTAAAGTTGGGTCGGGTTTTGATGAGAAACTCTTT	CATWDRPKVGSGFDEKLF
TRGV4	few	TRGJP2	TGTGCCACCTGGAATGTTAGTGATTGGATCAAGACGTTT	CATWNVSDWIKTF
TRGV3	.	TRGJ1/TRGJ2	TGTGCCACCTGGGACAGGCTAAAATATAAGAAACTCTTT	CATWDRLKYKKLF
TRGV5	few	TRGJ1/TRGJ2	TGTGCCACCTGGAACGGACTGAAGAAACTCTTT	CATWNGLKKLF
TRGV5	.	TRGJ1/TRGJ2	TGTGCCACCTGGGACCGCAACAGTTATTATAAGAAACTCTTT	CATWDRNSYYKKLF
TRGV9	few	TRGJ1/TRGJ2	TGTGCCTTGTGGGAGGTAGAATATTATAAGAAACTCTTT	CALWEVEYYKKLF
TRGV8	few	TRGJ1/TRGJ2	TGTGCCACCTGGGATCTATTGGCATATGGAAAACTCTTT	CATWDLLAYGKLF
TRGV2	.	TRGJ1/TRGJ2	TGTGCCACCTGGAATGAACGAGATTATTATAAGAAACTCTTT	CATWNERDYYKKLF
TRGV9	few	TRGJ1/TRGJ2	TGTGCCTTGTGGGAGGTGTGGCCGAATTATTATAAGAAACTCTTT	CALWEVWPNYYKKLF
TRGV3	medium-sized	TRGJ1/TRGJ2	TGTGCCACCTGGGACAGGCCGGGATATAAGAAACTCTTT	CATWDRPGYKKLF
TRGV5	.	TRGJP2	TGTGCCACCCGGGACAGGCCGGGAAGTGATTGGATCAAGACGTTT	CATRDRPGSDWIKTF
TRGV8	.	TRGJ1/TRGJ2	TGTGCCACCTGGGATAGGCCAGGCTATAAGAAACTCTTT	CATWDRPGYKKLF
TRGV9	few	TRGJP2	TGTGCCTTGTGGGAGGTGCCGAGTGATTGGATCAAGACGTTT	CALWEVPSDWIKTF
TRGV2	.	TRGJ1/TRGJ2	TGTGCCACCTGGGACGGGCTCATGGAGTTAAATTATTATAAGAAACTCTTT	CATWDGLMELNYYKKLF
TRGV4	.	TRGJ1/TRGJ2	TGTGCCACCTGGAATTGTAGGAATTATTATAAGAAACTCTTT	CATWNCRNYYKKLF
TRGV4	.	TRGJ1/TRGJ2	TGTGCCACCTGGAACGCCTATTATAAGAAACTCTTC	CATWNAYYKKLF
TRGV3	.	TRGJP1	TGTGCCACCTGGCCACGGGGAGGTTGGTTCAAGATATTT	CATWPRGGWFKIF
TRGV4	few	TRGJ1/TRGJ2	TGTGCCACCTGGAAAAAAGGGAAACTCTTT	CATWKKGKLF
TRGV9	medium-sized	TRGJ1/TRGJ2	TGTGCCTTGTGGGAGTCGGCCTATTATAAGAAACTCTTT	CALWESAYYKKLF
TRGV2	.	TRGJ1/TRGJ2	TGTGCCACCTGGGACGGGCTGCGGAAACTCTTT	CATWDGLRKLF
TRGV4	.	TRGJP2	TGTGCCACCTGGAATGAAAGTAGTGATTGGATCAAGACGTTT	CATWNESSDWIKTF
TRGV3	.	TRGJ1/TRGJ2	TGTGCCACCTGGGACCCCCCTTCCGGGGATTATTATAAGAAACTCTTT	CATWDPPSGDYYKKLF
TRGV5	.	TRGJ1/TRGJ2	TGTGCCACCTGGGACAGGCTCAGGTATTATTATAAGAAACTCTTT	CATWDRLRYYYKKLF
TRGV4	few	TRGJ1/TRGJ2	TGTGCTACCTGGGATGTTAATTATTATAAGAAACTCTTT	CATWDVNYYKKLF
TRGV4	few	TRGJ1/TRGJ2	TGTGCCACCTGGAAAATCTATAAGAAACTCTTT	CATWKIYKKLF
TRGV3	few	TRGJ1/TRGJ2	TGTGCCACCTGGGATCTAGAAGTGTTGAAGAAACTCTTT	CATWDLEVLKKLF
TRGV8	few	TRGJ1/TRGJ2	TGTGCCACCTGGGATCACGGTTATAAGAAACTCTTT	CATWDHGYKKLF
TRGV3	.	TRGJ1/TRGJ2	TGTGCCACCTGGGACAGGCGGTCGAATTATTATAAGAAACTCTTT	CATWDRRSNYYKKLF
TRGV9	few	TRGJ1/TRGJ2	TGTGCCTTGTGGGAGGTCGGGAAACTCTTT	CALWEVGKLF
TRGV3	few	TRGJ1/TRGJ2	TGTGCCACCTGGGACAGGCCTGAGAATTATTATAAGAAACTCTTT	CATWDRPENYYKKLF